The rows below give T cell receptor beta chains drawn from one sample of a study of T cell changes during pregnancy in multiple sclerosis. Generated by immunoSEQ multiplex PCR, the TCRdb table keeps only in-frame clones and is missing some. The data contain approximately 40,000 clones, roughly 90% of them singletons. This material consisted of CD4+ T cells from peripheral blood mononuclear cells, taken in the third trimester of pregnancy. The receptors shown here come from a female donor with multiple sclerosis, enrolled in a pregnancy study. The CDR3 runs from the conserved cysteine through the conserved F or W. D genes are given only for firm matches. Clone size is shown for a subset of rows, as once, few, many or a class of expanded clone.

v_gene	j_gene	d_gene	abundance	CDR3aa	CDR3nt
TRBV11-2	TRBJ2-6	NA	NA	CASSFRTVSGANVLTF	TGTGCCAGCAGCTTTCGGACAGTCTCTGGGGCCAACGTCCTGACTTTC
TRBV7-9	TRBJ2-1	TRBD2	NA	CASSLVGSGRAGQFF	TGTGCCAGCAGCTTAGTTGGTAGCGGGAGGGCCGGACAGTTCTTC
TRBV18	TRBJ2-5	NA	few	CASSPARGAQETQYF	TGTGCCAGCTCACCAGCCAGGGGCGCCCAAGAGACCCAGTACTTC
TRBV5-4	TRBJ2-2	TRBD2	NA	CASSSGLAGRTGELFF	TGTGCCAGCAGCTCCGGACTAGCGGGACGAACCGGGGAGCTGTTTTTT
TRBV7-9	TRBJ1-2	NA	NA	CASSFNRGYTF	TGTGCCAGCAGCTTCAACAGGGGCTACACCTTC
TRBV29-1	TRBJ1-5	TRBD1	few	CSVVTGAGQPQHF	TGCAGCGTTGTAACAGGGGCGGGTCAGCCCCAGCATTTT
TRBV20-1	TRBJ2-5	NA	NA	CAGGQETQYF	TGCGCAGGTGGCCAAGAGACCCAGTACTTC
TRBV14	TRBJ2-3	NA	NA	CASSQEIVDTQYF	TGTGCCAGCAGCCAGGAGATCGTGGATACGCAGTATTTT
TRBV2	TRBJ1-5	NA	once	CASRSERNQPQHF	TGTGCCAGCAGGAGTGAGCGTAATCAGCCCCAGCATTTT
TRBV9	TRBJ2-1	TRBD2	NA	CASSVADKRLAGGNEQFF	TGTGCCAGCAGCGTAGCCGACAAGAGACTAGCGGGTGGCAATGAGCAGTTCTTC
TRBV2	TRBJ2-7	NA	NA	CASSETQGISEQYF	TGTGCCAGCAGTGAAACACAGGGTATATCCGAGCAGTACTTC
TRBV2	TRBJ1-1	NA	NA	CAGSPIRGTEAFF	TGTGCCGGATCTCCAATAAGGGGCACTGAAGCTTTCTTT
TRBV2	TRBJ2-1	NA	NA	CASSGTGNGGFSYNEQFF	TGTGCCAGCAGTGGAACGGGAAACGGTGGGTTCTCCTACAATGAGCAGTTCTTC
TRBV5-1	TRBJ1-2	TRBD1	NA	CASSSGTGGIGYTF	TGCGCCAGCAGCTCCGGGACAGGGGGAATTGGCTACACCTTC
TRBV10-1	TRBJ2-5	TRBD1	NA	CASSEENVGQGFQETQYF	TGCGCCAGCAGTGAGGAGAATGTAGGACAGGGGTTCCAAGAGACCCAGTACTTC
TRBV15	TRBJ2-3	TRBD1	once	CATSGATGTVLITDTQYF	TGTGCCACCAGCGGCGCGACCGGGACAGTCCTTATCACAGATACGCAGTATTTT
TRBV9	TRBJ2-7	TRBD1	NA	CASSQGVAAEQYF	TGTGCCAGCAGCCAGGGGGTAGCTGCCGAGCAGTACTTC
TRBV11-2	TRBJ1-2	NA	NA	CASSLDSYGYTF	TGTGCCAGCAGCTTAGACAGCTATGGCTACACCTTC
TRBV19	TRBJ1-1	NA	NA	CASSIAGTLEAFF	TGTGCCAGTAGTATAGCAGGGACACTTGAAGCTTTCTTT
TRBV19	TRBJ2-7	NA	NA	CATASKGGRANEQYF	TGTGCCACCGCATCGAAGGGGGGGAGGGCCAACGAGCAGTACTTC
TRBV4-3	TRBJ2-7	TRBD2	NA	CASSQGLAGETYEQYF	TGCGCCAGCAGCCAGGGACTAGCGGGAGAGACCTACGAGCAGTACTTC
TRBV6-1	TRBJ1-5	NA	NA	CASSEGSGSQPQHF	TGTGCCAGCAGTGAAGGGTCGGGATCTCAGCCCCAGCATTTT
TRBV28	TRBJ2-5	TRBD2	NA	CASSFRGRGYQETQYF	TGTGCCAGCAGTTTCCGCGGGAGGGGGTACCAAGAGACCCAGTACTTC
TRBV6-1	TRBJ2-4	TRBD2	NA	CASSRLAGAKNIQYF	TGTGCCAGCAGCCGACTAGCGGGTGCCAAAAACATTCAGTACTTC
TRBV4-2	TRBJ2-5	TRBD2	NA	CASEPSLLAGETQYF	TGTGCCAGCGAACCAAGCCTACTAGCGGGAGAGACCCAGTACTTC
TRBV23-1	TRBJ2-1	TRBD1	NA	CASILTGTGDNEQFF	TGCGCCAGCATCCTAACCGGGACAGGGGACAATGAGCAGTTCTTC
TRBV11-1	TRBJ2-7	NA	NA	CASATGLLFSEQYF	TGTGCCAGCGCTACAGGGTTACTGTTCAGCGAGCAGTACTTC
TRBV7-2	TRBJ2-3	NA	NA	CASSLRLWGTDTQYF	TGTGCCAGCAGCTTAAGACTCTGGGGCACAGATACGCAGTATTTT
TRBV7-9	TRBJ2-7	NA	NA	CASSRSRDYEQYF	TGTGCCAGCAGCCGCTCGCGGGACTACGAGCAGTACTTC
TRBV5-1	TRBJ2-3	NA	NA	CAKQRDTSPLTDTQYF	TGCGCCAAGCAACGGGACACCAGTCCTCTCACAGATACGCAGTATTTT
TRBV18	TRBJ2-7	TRBD2	once	CASSRASGYYEQYF	TGTGCCAGCTCACGGGCTAGCGGGTACTACGAGCAGTACTTC
TRBV10-3	TRBJ2-7	NA	NA	CAISESPLEQYF	TGTGCCATCAGTGAGTCCCCTCTCGAGCAGTACTTC
TRBV7-2	TRBJ2-1	NA	NA	CASSLEIVDEQFF	TGTGCCAGCAGCTTAGAAATTGTCGATGAGCAGTTCTTC
TRBV11-2	TRBJ2-5	TRBD2	NA	CASSLELAGGPGETQYF	TGTGCCAGCAGCTTAGAACTAGCGGGAGGGCCAGGGGAGACCCAGTACTTC
TRBV7-6	TRBJ2-2	NA	NA	CASSPHTSTGELFF	TGTGCCAGCAGCCCCCACACCTCAACCGGGGAGCTGTTTTTT
TRBV11-2	TRBJ2-1	TRBD1	NA	CASSPDRGWVNEQFF	TGTGCCAGCAGCCCCGACAGGGGATGGGTCAATGAGCAGTTCTTC
TRBV5-1	TRBJ2-1	TRBD2	NA	CASSPGLAGPNEQFF	TGCGCCAGCAGCCCGGGACTAGCGGGACCGAATGAGCAGTTCTTC
TRBV25-1	TRBJ2-5	NA	NA	CASRNSAGIPRKETQYF	TGTGCCAGCAGAAACTCCGCAGGGATACCGCGAAAAGAGACCCAGTACTTC
TRBV4-2	TRBJ1-1	TRBD1	NA	CASSQDKGVDRGTEAFF	TGTGCCAGCAGCCAAGATAAAGGAGTGGACAGGGGCACTGAAGCTTTCTTT
TRBV27	TRBJ2-2	NA	NA	CASSSDGKNTGELFF	TGTGCCAGCAGTTCGGACGGGAAGAACACCGGGGAGCTGTTTTTT
TRBV30	TRBJ2-2	TRBD1	NA	CAWSFRTGLTGELFF	TGTGCCTGGAGTTTTAGGACAGGACTGACCGGGGAGCTGTTTTTT
TRBV11-2	TRBJ2-7	NA	NA	CASSRGRAPTYEQYF	TGTGCCAGCAGCCGGGGTCGGGCCCCGACCTACGAGCAGTACTTC